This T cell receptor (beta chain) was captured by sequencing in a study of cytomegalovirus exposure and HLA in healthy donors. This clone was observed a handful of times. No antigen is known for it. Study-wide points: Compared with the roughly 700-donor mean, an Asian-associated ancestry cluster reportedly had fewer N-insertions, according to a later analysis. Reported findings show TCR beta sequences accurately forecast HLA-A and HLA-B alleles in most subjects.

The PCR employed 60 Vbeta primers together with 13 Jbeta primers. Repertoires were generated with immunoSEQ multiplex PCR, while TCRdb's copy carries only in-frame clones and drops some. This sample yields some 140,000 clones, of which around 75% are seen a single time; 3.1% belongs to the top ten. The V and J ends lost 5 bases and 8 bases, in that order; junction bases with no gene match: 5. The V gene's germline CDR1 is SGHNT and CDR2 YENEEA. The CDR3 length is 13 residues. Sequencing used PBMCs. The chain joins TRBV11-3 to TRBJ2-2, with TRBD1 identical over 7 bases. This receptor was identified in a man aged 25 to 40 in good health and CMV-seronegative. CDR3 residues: CASSRTGGGELFF. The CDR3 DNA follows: TGTGCCAGCAGCAGGACAGGTGGGGGGGAGCTGTTTTTT.